Following are 4 T cell receptor beta chains from one sample sequenced in a study of patients and donors after allogeneic stem cell transplantation. In TCRdb, the RT-PCR reads were re-called with MiXCR into one record per CDR3 protein. The sample includes some 960,000 distinct CDR3 sequences, more than 15% of them seen just once. The sequenced sample consisted of blood, either unsorted or a sorted T cell fraction (not recorded which). The receptors shown here come from a human donor who was either an allogeneic HSCT recipient or a stem cell or donor lymphocyte infusion donor (not recorded which). It is not recorded whose cells these are; they may come from a transplant donor.

In its sample, this clonotype was seen a few times. DNA for the CDR3: TGTGCCAGCTCACCCGCCGGGACTGAGAACACTGAAGCTTTCTTT. It is translated as CASSPAGTENTEAFF. V usage is TRBV18 and J usage is TRBJ1-1, with D possibly matching TRBD1 (5 bases). The CDR3 is 15 residues long. Germline CDR1 reads KGHSH; CDR2 reads LQKENI. Trimming pared 3 bases from V and 1 base from J, leaving 12 bases between.

The chain combines TRBV3-1 with TRBJ1-2; 7 positions match TRBD1. This CDR3 has 16 amino acids. Germline V CDR1 and CDR2: LGHDT, YNNKEL (reference sequence). J was trimmed by 0 bases and V by 0 bases; bases with no gene match: 4. In DNA, the CDR3 is TGTGCCAGCAGCCAAGAAGCGACAGGGACTAACTATGGCTACACCTTC. It is translated as CASSQEATGTNYGYTF. The whole variable domain, remainder taken from reference TRBV3-1 and TRBJ1-2, is DTAVSQTPKYLVTQMGNDKSIKCEQNLGHDTMYWYKQDSKKFLKIMFSYNNKELIINETVPNRFSPKSPDKAHLNLHINSLELGDSAVYFCASSQEATGTNYGYTFGSGTRLTVV.

The rearrangement uses TRBV27 and TRBJ2-1; D remains ambiguous. V was cut by 4 bases and J by 1 base, with 8 bases left in between. CDR3 length equals 14 residues. Germline CDR1 and CDR2: MNHEY and SMNVEV (reference sequence). CDR3 residues: CASSSTLSYNEQFF. CDR3 DNA: TGTGCCAGCAGTTCCACCCTGTCCTACAATGAGCAGTTCTTC.

The chain employs TRBV18 and TRBJ2-6, with D maybe TRBD1 (6 bases). The CDR3 is made up of 16 amino acids. CDR1 KGHSH and CDR2 LQKENI come from the germline V gene. The V end lost 4 bases, the J end lost 4 bases, and 14 bases lay between the germline ends. CDR3 protein: CASSHLQGSGANVLTF. CDR3 DNA sequence: TGTGCCAGCTCACACCTACAGGGTTCCGGGGCCAACGTCCTGACTTTC.